This T cell receptor gamma chain was found in a study of Vδ1+ human thymocytes. Notes on the study in general: Thymic TRG and TRD repertoires appeared highly polyclonal, with Gaussian CDR3 length distributions.

Sequences come from RNA converted to cDNA by reverse transcription. Multiplex PCR used pooled V-gene forward primers and a constant-region reverse primer to amplify CDR3s. TCRdb re-identified clones in the multiplex PCR reads via CATT. The sample records roughly 24,000 gamma-chain clones, roughly 13% being singletons. This clone turned up a few times. Its antigen is as yet unknown. The CDR3 sequence is 12 residues long. Per germline, CDR1 VTNTFY and CDR2 YDVSTARD (reference sequence). The ends lost 6 bases at V and 8 bases at J; junction bases unmatched: 10. The V gene is TRGV3, the J gene TRGJ1 or TRGJ2. The receptor was isolated from a child younger than two who had congenital heart surgery. The sample was Vdelta1+ gamma-delta thymocytes from the thymus. The subset is: FACS-sorted CD3+ TCRalphabeta- TCRVdelta1+ TCRVdelta2- thymocytes. CDR3 in DNA: TGTGCCACCTGGTTGCCATGCGATAAGAAACTCTTT. This encodes CATWLPCDKKLF.